The sequence of this T cell receptor beta chain was determined in a study of cytomegalovirus exposure and HLA in healthy donors. This CDR3 comprises 17 residues. Germline-derived CDR1 and CDR2 are GTSNPN and SVGIG (reference sequence). V lost 4 bases and J lost 5; bases outside the gene matches: 9. This PCR relied on a set of 60 Vbeta primers and 13 Jbeta primers. Sequencing used immunoSEQ multiplex PCR; TCRdb keeps in-frame clones, though not all of them. Found here are 90,000 to 150,000 clones, around three quarters of them singletons; the top ten hold roughly 11%. The genes are TRBV30 and TRBJ2-3, with 16 bases fitting TRBD2. The sequencing sample was made of PBMCs. The receptor's source is a man in his forties in good health and CMV-seropositive. The CDR3 region is CAWKLPGLAGGRDTQYF. The CDR3 nucleotides are TGTGCCTGGAAATTGCCGGGACTAGCGGGGGGGAGAGATACGCAGTATTTT.